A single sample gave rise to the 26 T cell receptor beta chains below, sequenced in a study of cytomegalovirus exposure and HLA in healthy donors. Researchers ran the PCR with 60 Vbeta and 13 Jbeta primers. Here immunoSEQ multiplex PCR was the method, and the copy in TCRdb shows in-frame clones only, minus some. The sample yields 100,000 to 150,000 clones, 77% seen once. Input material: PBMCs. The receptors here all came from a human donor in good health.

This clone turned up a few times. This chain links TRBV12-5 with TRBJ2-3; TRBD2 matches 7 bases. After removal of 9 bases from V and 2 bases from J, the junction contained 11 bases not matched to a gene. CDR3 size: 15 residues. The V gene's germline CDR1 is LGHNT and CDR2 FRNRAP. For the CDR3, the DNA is TGTGCTAGCCACCCGTTACGGGAGGACACAGATACGCAGTATTTT. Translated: CASHPLREDTDTQYF.

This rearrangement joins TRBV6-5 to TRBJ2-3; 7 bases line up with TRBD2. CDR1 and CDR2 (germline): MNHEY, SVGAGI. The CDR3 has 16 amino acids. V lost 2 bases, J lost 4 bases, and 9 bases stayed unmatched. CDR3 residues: CASSYGRAYHPDTQYF. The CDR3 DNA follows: TGTGCCAGCAGTTACGGGAGGGCCTATCATCCAGATACGCAGTATTTT.

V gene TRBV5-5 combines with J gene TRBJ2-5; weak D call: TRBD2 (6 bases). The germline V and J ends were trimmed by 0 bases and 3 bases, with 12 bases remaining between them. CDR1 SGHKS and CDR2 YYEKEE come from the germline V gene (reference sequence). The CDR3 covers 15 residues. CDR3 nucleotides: TGTGCCAGCAGCTTGGCCGGGAGTACAAAAGAGACCCAGTACTTC. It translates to CASSLAGSTKETQYF.

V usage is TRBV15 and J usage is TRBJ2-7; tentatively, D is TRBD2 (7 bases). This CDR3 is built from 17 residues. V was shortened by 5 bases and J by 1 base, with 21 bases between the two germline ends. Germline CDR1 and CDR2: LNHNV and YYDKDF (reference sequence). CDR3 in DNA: TGTGCCACCAGCCCCAGGGGAGGAGCGGGACCATCCTACGAGCAGTACTTC. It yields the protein CATSPRGGAGPSYEQYF. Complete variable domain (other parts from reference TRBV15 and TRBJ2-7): DAMVIQNPRYQVTQFGKPVTLSCSQTLNHNVMYWYQQKSSQAPKLLFHYYDKDFNNEADTPDNFQSRRPNTSFCFLDIRSPGLGDTAMYLCATSPRGGAGPSYEQYFGPGTRLTVT.

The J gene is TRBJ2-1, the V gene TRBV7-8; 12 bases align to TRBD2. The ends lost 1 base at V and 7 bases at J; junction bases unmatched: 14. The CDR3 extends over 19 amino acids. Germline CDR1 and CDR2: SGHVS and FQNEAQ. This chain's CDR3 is CASSLGTSSGRAGWNEQFF. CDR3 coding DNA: TGTGCCAGCAGCTTAGGTACCTCTAGCGGGAGGGCCGGATGGAATGAGCAGTTCTTC.

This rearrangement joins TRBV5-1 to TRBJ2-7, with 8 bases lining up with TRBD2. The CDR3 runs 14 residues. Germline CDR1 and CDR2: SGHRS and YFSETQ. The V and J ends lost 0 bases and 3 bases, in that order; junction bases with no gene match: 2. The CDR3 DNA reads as TGCGCCAGCAGCTTGGAGGCGGGGGGCTACGAGCAGTACTTC. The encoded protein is CASSLEAGGYEQYF.

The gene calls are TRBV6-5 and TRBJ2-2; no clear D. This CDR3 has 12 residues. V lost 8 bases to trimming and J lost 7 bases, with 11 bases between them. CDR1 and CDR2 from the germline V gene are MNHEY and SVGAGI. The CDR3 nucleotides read TGTGCCAGCGGTGTCCAGAACGGGGAGCTGTTTTTT. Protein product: CASGVQNGELFF.

CDR3 bases: TGTGCCAGCAGTCCCTCCGGACAGGGCATTGGAGAGCAGTACTTC. Protein sequence: CASSPSGQGIGEQYF. V is TRBV2 and J is TRBJ2-7, with 8 bases fitting TRBD1. The CDR3 consists of 15 residues. Per the germline V gene, CDR1 is SNHLY and CDR2 is FYNNEI. V trimming: 5 bases; J trimming: 7 bases; junction bases outside the gene matches: 13.

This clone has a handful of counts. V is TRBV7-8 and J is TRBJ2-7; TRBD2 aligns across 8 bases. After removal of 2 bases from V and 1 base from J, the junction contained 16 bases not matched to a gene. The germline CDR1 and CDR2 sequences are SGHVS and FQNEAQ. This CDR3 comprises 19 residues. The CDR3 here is CASSLSSGGGGSFSYEQYF. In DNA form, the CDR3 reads TGTGCCAGCAGCTTATCTTCGGGGGGGGGCGGGAGCTTTTCCTACGAGCAGTACTTC.

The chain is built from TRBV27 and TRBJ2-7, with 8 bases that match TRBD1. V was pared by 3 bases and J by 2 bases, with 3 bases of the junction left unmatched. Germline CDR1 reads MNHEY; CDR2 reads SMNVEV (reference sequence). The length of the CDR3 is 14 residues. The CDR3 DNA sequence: TGTGCCAGCAGTTTGTCGGGACAGGCCTACGAGCAGTACTTC. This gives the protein CASSLSGQAYEQYF.

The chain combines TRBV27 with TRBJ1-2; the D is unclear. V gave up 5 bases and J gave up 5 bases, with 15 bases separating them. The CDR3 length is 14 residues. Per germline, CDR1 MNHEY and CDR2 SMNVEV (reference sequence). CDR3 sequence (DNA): TGTGCCAGCAGTCCCCGGACTGAGAGATATGGCTACACCTTC. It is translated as CASSPRTERYGYTF.

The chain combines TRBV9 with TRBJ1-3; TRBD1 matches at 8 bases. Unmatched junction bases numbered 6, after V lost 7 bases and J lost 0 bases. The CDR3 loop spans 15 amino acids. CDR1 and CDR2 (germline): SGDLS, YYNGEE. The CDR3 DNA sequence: TGTGCCAGCGGGACAGGCGTGCGCTCTGGAAACACCATATATTTT. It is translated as CASGTGVRSGNTIYF.

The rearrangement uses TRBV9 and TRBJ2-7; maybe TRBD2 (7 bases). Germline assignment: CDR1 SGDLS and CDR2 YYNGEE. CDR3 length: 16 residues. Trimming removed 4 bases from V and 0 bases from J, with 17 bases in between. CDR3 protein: CASSPSAGHVSYEQYF. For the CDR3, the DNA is TGTGCCAGCAGCCCATCAGCGGGACACGTCTCCTACGAGCAGTACTTC.

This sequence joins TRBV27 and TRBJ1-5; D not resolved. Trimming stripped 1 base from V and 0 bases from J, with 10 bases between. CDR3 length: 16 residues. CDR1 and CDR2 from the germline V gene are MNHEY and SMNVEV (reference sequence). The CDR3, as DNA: TGTGCCAGCAGTTTATTAGGAGACTATAGCAATCAGCCCCAGCATTTT. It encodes CASSLLGDYSNQPQHF.

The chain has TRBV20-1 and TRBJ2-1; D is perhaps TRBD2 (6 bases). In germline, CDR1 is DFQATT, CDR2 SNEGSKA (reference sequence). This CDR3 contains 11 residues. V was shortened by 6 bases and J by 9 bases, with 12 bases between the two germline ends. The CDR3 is CSAHGGSEQFF. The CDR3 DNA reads TGCAGTGCCCATGGGGGGAGTGAGCAGTTCTTC.

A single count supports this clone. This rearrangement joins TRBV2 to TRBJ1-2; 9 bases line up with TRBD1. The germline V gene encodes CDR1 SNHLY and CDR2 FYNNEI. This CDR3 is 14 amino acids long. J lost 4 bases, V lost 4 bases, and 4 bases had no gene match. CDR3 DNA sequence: TGTGCCAGCAGTGGGGACAGGGCCAGCTATGGCTACACCTTC. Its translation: CASSGDRASYGYTF.

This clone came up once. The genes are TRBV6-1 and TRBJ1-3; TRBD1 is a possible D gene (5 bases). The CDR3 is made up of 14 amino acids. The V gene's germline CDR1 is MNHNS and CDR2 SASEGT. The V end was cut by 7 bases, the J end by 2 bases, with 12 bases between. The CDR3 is CASTPGGTGNTIYF. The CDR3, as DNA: TGTGCCAGCACCCCGGGGGGGACTGGAAACACCATATATTTT.

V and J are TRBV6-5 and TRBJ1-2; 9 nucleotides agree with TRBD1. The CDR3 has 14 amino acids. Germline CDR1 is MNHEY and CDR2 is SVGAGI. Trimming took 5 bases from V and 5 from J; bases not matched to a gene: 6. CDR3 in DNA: TGTGCCAGCAGTACCCGACAGGGGGGTTATGGCTACACCTTC. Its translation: CASSTRQGGYGYTF.

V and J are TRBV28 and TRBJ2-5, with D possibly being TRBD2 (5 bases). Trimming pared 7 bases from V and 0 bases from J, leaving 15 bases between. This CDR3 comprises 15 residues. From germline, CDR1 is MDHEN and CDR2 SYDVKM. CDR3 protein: CASTAASGYQETQYF. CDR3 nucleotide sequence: TGTGCCAGCACAGCGGCGTCGGGCTACCAAGAGACCCAGTACTTC.

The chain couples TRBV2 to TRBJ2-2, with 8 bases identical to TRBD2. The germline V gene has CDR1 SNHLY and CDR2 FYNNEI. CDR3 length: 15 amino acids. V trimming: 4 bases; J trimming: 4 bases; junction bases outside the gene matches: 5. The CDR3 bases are TGTGCCAGCAGTGCCGGGGGGGGGTCCACCGGGGAGCTGTTTTTT. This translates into CASSAGGGSTGELFF.

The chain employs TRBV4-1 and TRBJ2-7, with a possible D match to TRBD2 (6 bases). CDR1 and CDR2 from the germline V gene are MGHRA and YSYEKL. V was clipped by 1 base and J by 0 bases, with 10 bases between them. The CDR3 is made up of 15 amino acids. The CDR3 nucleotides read TGCGCCAGCAGCCAAGGGCGGGGCAGCTCCTACGAGCAGTACTTC. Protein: CASSQGRGSSYEQYF.

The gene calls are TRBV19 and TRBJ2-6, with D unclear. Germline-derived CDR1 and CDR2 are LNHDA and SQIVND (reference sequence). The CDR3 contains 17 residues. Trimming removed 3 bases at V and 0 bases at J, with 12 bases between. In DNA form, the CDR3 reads TGTGCCAGTAGTATTGACGGAGCTCGCTCTGGGGCCAACGTCCTGACTTTC. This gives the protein CASSIDGARSGANVLTF.

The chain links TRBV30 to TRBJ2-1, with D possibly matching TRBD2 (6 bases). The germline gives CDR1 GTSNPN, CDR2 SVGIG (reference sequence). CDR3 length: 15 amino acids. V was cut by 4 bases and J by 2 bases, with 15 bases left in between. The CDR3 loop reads CAWIRDSQTYNEQFF. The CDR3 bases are TGTGCCTGGATCCGGGACTCTCAGACCTACAATGAGCAGTTCTTC.

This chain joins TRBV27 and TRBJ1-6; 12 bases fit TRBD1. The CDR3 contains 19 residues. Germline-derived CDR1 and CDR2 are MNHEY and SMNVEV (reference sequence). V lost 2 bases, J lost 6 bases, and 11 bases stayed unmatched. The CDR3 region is CASSLESPGQGAGNSPLHF. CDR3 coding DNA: TGTGCCAGCAGTTTAGAGTCACCGGGACAGGGGGCAGGTAATTCACCCCTCCACTTT.

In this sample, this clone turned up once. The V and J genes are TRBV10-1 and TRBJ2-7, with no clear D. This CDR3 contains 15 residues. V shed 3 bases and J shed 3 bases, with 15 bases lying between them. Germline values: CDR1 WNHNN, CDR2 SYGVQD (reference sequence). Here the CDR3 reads CASSEAPDTYYEQYF. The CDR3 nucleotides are TGCGCCAGCAGTGAAGCCCCTGACACCTACTACGAGCAGTACTTC.

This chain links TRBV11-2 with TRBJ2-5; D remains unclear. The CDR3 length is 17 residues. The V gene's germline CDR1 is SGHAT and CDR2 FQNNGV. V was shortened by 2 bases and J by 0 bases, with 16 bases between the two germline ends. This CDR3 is CASSLYERWVNQETQYF. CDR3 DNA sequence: TGTGCCAGCAGCTTATATGAGCGTTGGGTCAACCAAGAGACCCAGTACTTC.